These T cell receptor beta chains were read from a single sample in a study of T-cell memory formation after mild COVID-19. Via MiXCR, TCRdb re-called the 5' RACE reads, giving one row per CDR3 protein. This table has roughly 100,000 distinct CDR3 sequences, more than 15% appearing once. Sequencing was done on a sample of PBMCs or a T cell subset sorted from them (not recorded which). The receptors come from an adult woman who had mild COVID-19 (a few samples of this study predate the infection). Cell type and time point are not known. Each CDR3 is given with its conserved first and last residue. A D gene is named only where the DNA matches it firmly. Not all rows give a size; the values are once, few, many and, for expanded clones, a class.

size | length | J | D | V | DNA | CDR3
NA | 13 | TRBJ1-1 | TRBD1 | TRBV3-1 | TGTGCCAGCAGAAGACAGGGGGACACTGAAGCTTTCTTT | CASRRQGDTEAFF
few | 15 | TRBJ2-7 | TRBD1 | TRBV3-1 | TGTGCCAGCAGCCAGGACAGGGACCCCTTCTACGAGCAGTACTTC | CASSQDRDPFYEQYF
few | 13 | TRBJ1-3 | TRBD1 | TRBV20-1 | TGCAGTGCTAAAGGGGGCGCCGGAAACACCATATATTTT | CSAKGGAGNTIYF
NA | 15 | TRBJ1-2 | NA | TRBV19 | TGTGCCAGTAGTATGGGTCTCACAGGGACGGGAGGCTACACCTTC | CASSMGLTGTGGYTF
few | 14 | TRBJ1-1 | NA | TRBV4-1 | TGCGCCAGCAGCCGATACCCCAGTATGGTTGAAGCTTTCTTT | CASSRYPSMVEAFF
few | 15 | TRBJ2-7 | TRBD2 | TRBV4-3 | TGCGCCAGCAGCCCTGAAGCGGGAGCCGCCTACGAGCAGTACTTC | CASSPEAGAAYEQYF
NA | 15 | TRBJ2-1 | NA | TRBV13 | TGTGCCAGCAGCCGTGGACAGGGAGGGAACAATGAGCAGTTCTTC | CASSRGQGGNNEQFF
few | 14 | TRBJ1-5 | TRBD1 | TRBV6-1 | TGTGCCAGCAGTGACGACAGGGCCAATCAGCCCCAGCATTTT | CASSDDRANQPQHF
many | 17 | TRBJ2-3 | NA | TRBV4-1 | TGCGCCAGCAGCCACCCCTCGGAGGGGGGGCCGAGGGATACGCAGTATTTT | CASSHPSEGGPRDTQYF
few | 15 | TRBJ2-3 | TRBD2 | TRBV15 | TGTGCCACCAGCAAGGGACTAGCGGGCACAGATACGCAGTATTTT | CATSKGLAGTDTQYF